The TCR beta chain under discussion was sequenced for a study of T cell responses to AZD1222 COVID-19 vaccine. Here immunoSEQ multiplex PCR was the method, and the copy in TCRdb shows in-frame clones only, minus some. The sample yields fewer than 110,000 clones, 91% seen once. Points on this clone: The antigen remains undetermined.

V lost 6 bases, J lost 3 bases, and 19 bases stayed unmatched. From germline, CDR1 is LNHDA and CDR2 SQIVND (reference sequence). This CDR3 has 20 amino acids. The study's findings and limits: Spike-specific TCRs gained breadth and depth after people received two AZD1222 doses. Repertoire sampling happened only post peak T cell response. Researchers report vaccine-associated CD4 TCRs spanning spike, with dominance at 160-218 and 743-854.

The input for sequencing was peripheral blood, taken on day 0 of AZD1222 vaccination. The V call is TRBV19, the J call TRBJ2-1, with 11 bases matching TRBD1. This sequence was found in an adult in good health. CDR3 in amino acids: CASRPTFGTGGTLFYNEQFF. CDR3 coding DNA: TGTGCCAGTAGACCCACTTTTGGGACAGGGGGAACCTTATTCTACAATGAGCAGTTCTTC.